What follows describes a single T cell receptor beta chain. Its matching antigen is unknown. This entry is derived from a study of cytomegalovirus exposure and HLA in healthy donors. Study in general: Earlier, 100 million to 130 million unique TCR beta sequences were recovered from about 179 million T cells by an analysis. Of all 400 or so donors who were genotyped, roughly 83% belonged to the Caucasian-associated ancestry cluster. Study-wide points: A later analysis showed that HLA-associated TCR beta chains had undergone more clonal expansion than equally common others. Earlier findings revealed that most TCR beta V segments proved productive either about 87% or about 30% of the time.

The PCR ran on 60 Vbeta and 13 Jbeta primers. Assay used: immunoSEQ multiplex PCR; TCRdb lists only in-frame clones, some missing. The table records 15,000 to 20,000 clones, approximately 68% of them present only once. The TCR was taken from a man younger than 35 in good health and CMV-seronegative. Sequencing was done on a sample of PBMCs.

CDR3 region: CASSESGQGRGYTF. The CDR3 DNA follows: TGTGCCAGCAGTGAATCCGGACAGGGACGTGGCTACACCTTC. This sequence joins TRBV25-1 and TRBJ1-2; 8 bases line up with TRBD1. Trimming removed 1 base from V and 7 bases from J; junction bases left unmatched: 5. The CDR3 is 14 amino acids. Germline V gives CDR1 MGHDK, CDR2 SYGVNS.